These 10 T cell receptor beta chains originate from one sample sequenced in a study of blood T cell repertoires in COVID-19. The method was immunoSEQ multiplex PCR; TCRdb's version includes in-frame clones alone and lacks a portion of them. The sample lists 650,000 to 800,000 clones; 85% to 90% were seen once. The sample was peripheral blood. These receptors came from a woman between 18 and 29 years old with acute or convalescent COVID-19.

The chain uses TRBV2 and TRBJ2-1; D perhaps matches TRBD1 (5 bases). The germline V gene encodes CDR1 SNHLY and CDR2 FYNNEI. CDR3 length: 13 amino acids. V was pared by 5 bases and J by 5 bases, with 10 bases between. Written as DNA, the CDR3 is TGTGCCAGCAGTTACAGGCCTAACAATGAGCAGTTCTTC. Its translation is CASSYRPNNEQFF.

Here the CDR3 DNA reads TGTGCCAGCAGCTCCAGACTAAAGACAGGGATTAATCAGCCCCAGCATTTT. It translates to CASSSRLKTGINQPQHF. The V and J genes are TRBV5-5 and TRBJ1-5, with 7 bases identical to TRBD1. J lost 4 bases, V lost 3 bases, and 13 bases had no gene match. The CDR3 is made up of 17 amino acids. Germline V lookup: CDR1 SGHKS, CDR2 YYEKEE (reference sequence).

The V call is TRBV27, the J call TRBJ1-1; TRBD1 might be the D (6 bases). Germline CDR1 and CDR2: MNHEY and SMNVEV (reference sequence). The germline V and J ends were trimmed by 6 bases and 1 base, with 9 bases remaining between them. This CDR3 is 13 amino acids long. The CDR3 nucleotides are TGTGCCAGCAGGGACAGAAGGAACACTGAAGCTTTCTTT. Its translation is CASRDRRNTEAFF.

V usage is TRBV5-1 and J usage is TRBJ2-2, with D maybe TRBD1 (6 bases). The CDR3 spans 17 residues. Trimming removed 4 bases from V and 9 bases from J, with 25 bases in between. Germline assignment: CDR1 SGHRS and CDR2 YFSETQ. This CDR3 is CASSQGQPWTLFRELFF. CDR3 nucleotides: TGCGCCAGCAGCCAAGGACAGCCCTGGACCCTATTCCGGGAGCTGTTTTTT.

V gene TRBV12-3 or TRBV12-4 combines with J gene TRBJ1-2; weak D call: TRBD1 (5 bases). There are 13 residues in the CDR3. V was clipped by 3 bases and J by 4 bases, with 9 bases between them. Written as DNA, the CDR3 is TGTGCCAGCAGTTTGGGGCAGACCTATGGCTACACCTTC. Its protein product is CASSLGQTYGYTF.

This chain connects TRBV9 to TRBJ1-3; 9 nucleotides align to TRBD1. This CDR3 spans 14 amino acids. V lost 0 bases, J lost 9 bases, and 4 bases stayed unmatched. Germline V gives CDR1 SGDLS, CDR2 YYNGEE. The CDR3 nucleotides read TGTGCCAGCAGCGTAGGGGACAGGGAGGGCACCATATATTTT. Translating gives CASSVGDREGTIYF. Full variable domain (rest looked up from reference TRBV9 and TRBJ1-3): DSGVTQTPKHLITATGQRVTLRCSPRSGDLSVYWYQQSLDQGLQFLIQYYNGEERAKGNILERFSAQQFPDLHSELNLSSLELGDSALYFCASSVGDREGTIYFGEGSWLTVV.

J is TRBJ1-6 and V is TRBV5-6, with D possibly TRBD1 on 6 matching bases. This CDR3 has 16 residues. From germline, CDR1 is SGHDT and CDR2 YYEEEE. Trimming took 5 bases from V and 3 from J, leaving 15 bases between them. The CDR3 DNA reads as TGTGCCAGCAGTTCTTCTGACAGGTTCTATAATTCACCCCTCCACTTT. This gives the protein CASSSSDRFYNSPLHF.

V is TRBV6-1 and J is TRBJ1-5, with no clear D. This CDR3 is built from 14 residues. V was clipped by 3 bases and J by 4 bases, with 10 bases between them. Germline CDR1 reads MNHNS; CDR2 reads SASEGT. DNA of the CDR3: TGTGCCAGCAGTGACAAGTCACAGAATCAGCCCCAGCATTTT. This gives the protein CASSDKSQNQPQHF.

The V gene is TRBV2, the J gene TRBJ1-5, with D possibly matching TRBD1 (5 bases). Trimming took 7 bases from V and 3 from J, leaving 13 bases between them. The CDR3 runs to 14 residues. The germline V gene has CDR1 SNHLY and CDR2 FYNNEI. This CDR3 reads CASTERQLNQPQHF. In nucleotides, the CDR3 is TGTGCCAGCACCGAGCGACAGCTCAATCAGCCCCAGCATTTT.

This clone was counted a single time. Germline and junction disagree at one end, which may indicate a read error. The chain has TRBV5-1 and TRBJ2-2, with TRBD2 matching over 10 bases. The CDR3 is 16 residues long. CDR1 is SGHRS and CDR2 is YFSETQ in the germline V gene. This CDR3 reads CATHLGSGLAAPGRVF. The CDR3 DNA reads TGCGCCACACACCTTGGCTCAGGACTAGCGGCCCCTGGGCGGGTTTTT.